The 5 T cell receptor beta chains in this list originate from one sample, sequenced in a study of blood T cells in healthy people across ages (dated by TCRdb to the mid-2010s). The library relied on 5' RACE. The instrument given in TCRdb is Illumina HiSeq 2500. A second roughly 7 to 11 cycle PCR used a sample-barcoded 5' primer and a J-beta primer mix. TCRdb passed the public sequencing reads through fastp at Q25 and MiXCR, retaining productive beta sequences. A single entry per CDR3 protein holds the most common genes and DNA from its merged rows. Within this sample are some 750,000 distinct CDR3 sequences, with 20% to 25% of them counted one time only. Around a fifth of the sample comes from the top ten. Material for sequencing was blood. The receptors derive from a man in his 70s in good health.

This clonotype was recorded at least ten times. V is TRBV12-3 or TRBV12-4 and J is TRBJ2-4; 11 nucleotides match TRBD1. CDR3 length: 14 residues. V lost 6 bases to trimming and J lost 8 bases; unmatched junction nucleotides: 6. The CDR3 nucleotides are TGTGCCAGCAGCCCCGGACAGGGGGCGTACATTCAGTACTTC. This codes for CASSPGQGAYIQYF.

There are a few counts of this clonotype. V and J are TRBV12-3 or TRBV12-4 and TRBJ2-5; no clear D. With 3 bases removed from V and 1 base from J, the gap between germline ends came to 12 bases. The CDR3 loop spans 15 amino acids. The CDR3 loop is CASSFLLGTQETQYF. DNA for the CDR3: TGTGCCAGCAGTTTCCTTCTGGGTACCCAAGAGACCCAGTACTTC.

This clonotype was seen a few times. The chain joins TRBV20-1 to TRBJ1-4, with TRBD1 matching 9 bases. CDR1 is DFQATT and CDR2 is SNEGSKA in the germline V gene (reference sequence). The CDR3 loop spans 13 amino acids. Losses at the gene ends were 6 bases for V and 7 bases for J; bases not matched to a gene: 6. As DNA, the CDR3 is TGCAGTGCCGGGACAGGGACGGGTGAAAAACTGTTTTTT. Translating gives CSAGTGTGEKLFF.

Only a few counts were recorded for this clonotype. The chain joins TRBV27 to TRBJ1-2; TRBD1 matches at 12 bases. Germline V gene data show CDR1 as MNHEY and CDR2 as SMNVEV (reference sequence). Trimming cost V 5 bases and J 9 bases; bases outside gene matches: 7. The CDR3 consists of 14 residues. In nucleotides, the CDR3 is TGTGCCAGCAGTCACGGGACAGGGGGCTTTCGCTACACCTTC. It specifies CASSHGTGGFRYTF.

The V and J genes are TRBV5-1 and TRBJ2-1; D may be TRBD2 (6 bases). Between the trimmed V and J ends, which lost 4 bases and 8 bases, there was a span of 16 bases. The CDR3 has 14 amino acids. Per the germline V gene, CDR1 is SGHRS and CDR2 is YFSETQ. CDR3 protein: CASSIGDSWDEQFF. The CDR3 DNA sequence: TGCGCCAGCAGCATAGGGGACTCCTGGGATGAGCAGTTCTTC. Full variable domain (missing parts from reference TRBV5-1 and TRBJ2-1): KAGVTQTPRYLIKTRGQQVTLSCSPISGHRSVSWYQQTPGQGLQFLFEYFSETQRNKGNFPGRFSGRQFSNSRSEMNVSTLELGDSALYLCASSIGDSWDEQFFGPGTRLTVL.